This passage covers 28 T cell receptor beta chains from one sample sequenced in a study of CD4+ T cells in melanoma. TCRdb's copy holds only in-frame clones and misses some; the assay was immunoSEQ multiplex PCR. The table lists some 9,900 clones, around 69% of them singletons. Sequenced material: tumor tissue. Receptors were obtained from a human donor with melanoma.

The rearrangement joins TRBV6-6 to TRBJ1-2; no clear D gene. V lost 6 bases and J lost 3, with 17 bases in between. In germline, CDR1 is MNHNY, CDR2 SVGAGI (reference sequence). The length of the CDR3 is 15 residues. In DNA, the CDR3 is TGTGCCAGCAGACCCTCGGGCGGCAGCTACTATGGCTACACCTTC. Protein sequence: CASRPSGGSYYGYTF.

Of note for this clone: This sample includes further DNA sequences coding for the same CDR3. V is TRBV29-1 and J is TRBJ2-2; D remains ambiguous. Trimming pared 5 bases from V and 3 bases from J, leaving 4 bases between. CDR1 is SQVTM and CDR2 is ANQGSEA in the germline V gene. The CDR3 is made up of 11 amino acids. This CDR3 reads CSVMDTGELFF. The DNA for the CDR3 is TGCAGCGTTATGGACACCGGGGAGCTGTTTTTT.

This chain links TRBV7-3 with TRBJ1-6, with 7 bases fitting TRBD1. Germline V gene lookup returns CDR1 SGHTA and CDR2 FQGTGA. The CDR3 runs 14 residues. The junction had 2 bases not matched to a gene; V was cut back by 3 bases and J by 6 bases. The CDR3 nucleotides read TGTGCCAGCAGCTTTGGGGACAGTAATTCACCCCTCCACTTT. Its translation is CASSFGDSNSPLHF. The complete variable domain, with remaining parts taken from reference TRBV7-3 and TRBJ1-6, reads GAGVSQTPSNKVTEKGKYVELRCDPISGHTALYWYRQSLGQGPEFLIYFQGTGAADDSGLPNDRFFAVRPEGSVSTLKIQRTERGDSAVYLCASSFGDSNSPLHFGNGTRLTVT.

This chain links TRBV20-1 with TRBJ2-5, with D possibly being TRBD1 (6 bases). The tail of the sequence fits TRBJ2-7 better, so the J call may be wrong. The CDR3 is 11 residues long. In germline, CDR1 is DFQATT, CDR2 SNEGSKA (reference sequence). The CDR3 region is CSATGQHEQYF. CDR3 sequence (DNA): TGCAGTGCCACAGGGCAACACGAGCAGTACTTC.

The CDR3 sequence is CASSQAGKGGRNTEAFF. The CDR3 DNA reads as TGCGCCAGCAGCCAAGCCGGGAAGGGGGGGCGGAACACTGAAGCTTTCTTT. The rearrangement joins TRBV4-1 to TRBJ1-1; tentative D call: TRBD1 (6 bases). The V gene lost 1 base and the J gene lost 1 base, with 16 bases spanning the gap. Germline CDR1 is MGHRA and CDR2 is YSYEKL. This CDR3 region has 17 residues.

The chain is built from TRBV20-1 and TRBJ2-5; D perhaps matches TRBD2 (5 bases). Trimming removed 6 bases from V and 3 bases from J, with 8 bases in between. Per germline, CDR1 DFQATT and CDR2 SNEGSKA (reference sequence). This CDR3 is built from 11 residues. The CDR3 DNA sequence: TGCAGTGCCGTACTAGAAGAGACCCAGTACTTC. Translated, it gives CSAVLEETQYF.

This clone was counted once. This chain connects TRBV7-9 to TRBJ2-2, with D perhaps TRBD1 (5 bases). The V and J ends lost 5 bases and 7 bases respectively, with 11 bases between them. The CDR3 runs to 13 residues. Germline V gives CDR1 SEHNR, CDR2 FQNEAQ (reference sequence). The CDR3, as DNA: TGTGCCAGCAGCCCCTCCAGGGTCGGGGAGCTGTTTTTT. Encoded protein: CASSPSRVGELFF.

This clone was recorded only once. The chain joins TRBV18 to TRBJ2-7; no clear D. The V end lost 0 bases, the J end lost 3 bases, and 9 bases lay between the germline ends. Germline V gene data show CDR1 as KGHSH and CDR2 as LQKENI. This CDR3 spans 14 amino acids. CDR3 sequence (DNA): TGTGCCAGCTCACCACCGAGCCAGGTCTACGAGCAGTACTTC. Its translation: CASSPPSQVYEQYF.

The gene calls are TRBV27 and TRBJ1-2, with 7 bases matching TRBD1. The CDR3 is made up of 14 amino acids. V lost 0 bases to trimming and J lost 8 bases; unmatched junction nucleotides: 6. Per germline, CDR1 MNHEY and CDR2 SMNVEV (reference sequence). CDR3 nucleotides: TGTGCCAGCAGTTTATCGGAAGGGGGCCGAGGCTACACCTTC. Protein sequence: CASSLSEGGRGYTF.

This chain's CDR3 is CASSSVWGNQPQHF. Here the CDR3 DNA reads TGTGCCAGTAGTTCGGTCTGGGGCAATCAGCCCCAGCATTTT. The chain links TRBV19 to TRBJ1-5, with D unresolved. V was trimmed by 5 bases and J by 2 bases, leaving 10 bases between them. The CDR3 has 14 residues. Germline-derived CDR1 and CDR2 are LNHDA and SQIVND (reference sequence).

The V gene is TRBV6-5, the J gene TRBJ1-2; D call uncertain. The ends were cut back, 6 bases at V and 0 bases at J, with 14 bases in the middle. This CDR3 is built from 15 residues. CDR1 and CDR2 (germline): MNHEY, SVGAGI. The CDR3 bases are TGTGCCAGCAGATTCCGACGGCTAGCTAACTATGGCTACACCTTC. This translates into CASRFRRLANYGYTF.

The V call is TRBV29-1, the J call TRBJ2-1, with 7 bases aligning to TRBD1. The germline V gene encodes CDR1 SQVTM and CDR2 ANQGSEA. Unmatched junction bases numbered 11, after V lost 5 bases and J lost 7 bases. The length of the CDR3 is 14 residues. For the CDR3, the DNA is TGCAGCGTTCTACGGGACAGTCAAGAGAATGAGCAGTTCTTC. Residues: CSVLRDSQENEQFF.

This clone was detected only a few times. J is TRBJ1-2 and V is TRBV7-2, with 7 bases matching TRBD1. The CDR3 runs 14 residues. J was trimmed by 8 bases and V by 4 bases; bases with no gene match: 10. Germline values: CDR1 SGHTA, CDR2 FQGNSA. The CDR3 reads CASSSSGTALGYTF. CDR3 coding DNA: TGTGCCAGCAGCTCATCCGGGACAGCCTTAGGCTACACCTTC.

This chain uses TRBV7-3 with TRBJ2-5, with TRBD1 matching over 9 bases. Per the germline V gene, CDR1 is SGHTA and CDR2 is FQGTGA. This CDR3 comprises 15 residues. V was pared by 5 bases and J by 0 bases, with 4 bases of the junction left unmatched. CDR3 loop: CASSRQGGDQETQYF. DNA of the CDR3: TGTGCCAGCAGCCGACAGGGGGGGGACCAAGAGACCCAGTACTTC.

This clone occurred a few times. The V call is TRBV5-6, the J call TRBJ1-2; D possibly corresponds to TRBD1 (6 bases). Germline values: CDR1 SGHDT, CDR2 YYEEEE. V lost 4 bases and J lost 0, with 10 bases in between. The CDR3 totals 14 residues. This CDR3 is CASSPTGTNYGYTF. DNA of the CDR3: TGTGCCAGCAGCCCGACAGGCACTAACTATGGCTACACCTTC.

The chain is built from TRBV18 and TRBJ1-1; D unresolved. V shed 4 bases and J shed 3 bases, with 12 bases lying between them. Per germline, CDR1 KGHSH and CDR2 LQKENI. CDR3 length equals 14 residues. CDR3: CASSLADGDTEAFF. In DNA, the CDR3 is TGTGCCAGCTCACTGGCCGATGGGGACACTGAAGCTTTCTTT.

This clone has only a few counts. The chain couples TRBV7-3 to TRBJ1-2; 10 nucleotides match TRBD1. J gave up 7 bases and V 5 bases, and 10 bases lay outside the gene matches. The CDR3 spans 15 residues. Germline CDR1 and CDR2: SGHTA and FQGTGA. CDR3 nucleotide sequence: TGTGCCAGCAGCCCGGTGGGACAGGGGTTCGGTGGCTACACCTTC. Translation gives CASSPVGQGFGGYTF.

The rearrangement uses TRBV5-4 and TRBJ1-2; D is uncertain. The CDR3 has 12 residues. Germline V gives CDR1 SGHNT, CDR2 YYREEE (reference sequence). With 0 bases removed from V and 7 bases from J, the gap between germline ends came to 7 bases. The CDR3 sequence: CASSLGERGYTF. The CDR3, as DNA: TGTGCCAGCAGCTTGGGAGAGCGTGGCTACACCTTC.

By sample fraction, this clone is medium-sized (0.01 to 0.1%). The chain joins TRBV5-4 to TRBJ2-7, with D hard to call. Germline CDR1 SGHNT, CDR2 YYREEE (reference sequence). The CDR3 contains 16 residues. Trimming cost V 1 base and J 2 bases, with 16 bases left between them. CDR3 amino acids: CASSLLTPIGTYEQYF. For the CDR3, the DNA is TGTGCCAGCAGCTTGCTGACGCCGATAGGGACCTACGAGCAGTACTTC.

This clone was seen more than once but under ten times. This chain links TRBV4-2 with TRBJ2-7; D gene uncertain. The CDR3 extends over 14 amino acids. Trimming cost V 8 bases and J 2 bases, with 16 bases left between them. CDR1 is LGHNA and CDR2 is YNFKEQ in the germline V gene. The chain's CDR3 is CASGWAESPYEQYF. The CDR3 DNA reads TGTGCCAGCGGGTGGGCCGAGAGCCCCTACGAGCAGTACTTC.

V and J are TRBV7-9 and TRBJ2-1, with D unresolved. Looked up from germline, CDR1 is SEHNR and CDR2 is FQNEAQ (reference sequence). V lost 5 bases and J 8 bases, leaving 13 bases between the germline ends. The CDR3 has 13 residues. CDR3 protein: CASSRDNLDEQFF. Here the CDR3 DNA reads TGTGCCAGCAGCAGGGATAACCTCGATGAGCAGTTCTTC.

V and J are TRBV18 and TRBJ2-7, with D hard to call. Trimming pared 3 bases from V and 0 bases from J, leaving 15 bases between. The CDR3 contains 16 residues. Germline CDR1 is KGHSH and CDR2 is LQKENI. CDR3 bases: TGTGCCAGCTCACCCGATGACTGGGGAAGCTCCTACGAGCAGTACTTC. It codes for CASSPDDWGSSYEQYF.

Notes on this clone: The sample has other DNA sequences that encode this CDR3 too. The rearrangement uses TRBV29-1 and TRBJ2-2, with D unresolved. The CDR3 has 11 residues. Trimming cost V 6 bases and J 3 bases, with 5 bases left between them. Germline CDR1 SQVTM, CDR2 ANQGSEA. The CDR3 loop reads CSVMDTGELFF. The CDR3 DNA sequence: TGCAGCGTAATGGACACCGGGGAGCTGTTTTTT.

J is TRBJ1-6 and V is TRBV10-1, with D unclear. Trimming pared 1 base from V and 7 bases from J, leaving 5 bases between. Germline CDR1 reads WNHNN; CDR2 reads SYGVQD (reference sequence). This CDR3 region has 13 residues. The CDR3 region is CASSELVNSPLHF. CDR3 nucleotide sequence: TGCGCCAGCAGTGAGTTGGTGAATTCACCCCTCCACTTT.

The chain uses TRBV7-9 and TRBJ2-7; D not certain. Trimming took off 3 bases at V and 4 bases at J, with 4 bases between the two ends. CDR3 length: 11 residues. Germline V gene data show CDR1 as SEHNR and CDR2 as FQNEAQ (reference sequence). The DNA for the CDR3 is TGTGCCAGCAGCTTGAAATACGAGCAGTACTTC. As protein: CASSLKYEQYF.

The chain combines TRBV11-2 with TRBJ2-5; TRBD1 matches at 7 bases. J gave up 9 bases and V 4 bases, and 2 bases lay outside the gene matches. The CDR3 spans 11 residues. From germline, CDR1 is SGHAT and CDR2 FQNNGV. CDR3 sequence: CASSSQGAQYF. As DNA, the CDR3 is TGTGCCAGCAGCTCCCAGGGGGCCCAGTACTTC.

This clone was seen a few times. V gene TRBV5-1 combines with J gene TRBJ2-2; 9 nucleotides line up with TRBD1. Trimming at V came to 4 bases and at J to 4 bases, leaving 17 bases not matched to a gene. In germline, CDR1 is SGHRS, CDR2 YFSETQ. The CDR3 is made up of 19 amino acids. The CDR3 bases are TGCGCCAGCAGCCCCCTCCCGGGACAGGGAAAGGGGACCACCGGGGAGCTGTTTTTT. Its translation is CASSPLPGQGKGTTGELFF.

The chain joins TRBV7-9 to TRBJ1-6; D not resolved. CDR3 length: 14 amino acids. CDR1 SEHNR and CDR2 FQNEAQ come from the germline V gene (reference sequence). Trimming cost V 5 bases and J 7 bases, with 12 bases left between them. The CDR3 is CASSDWGKNSPLHF. The CDR3 DNA reads TGTGCCAGCAGCGATTGGGGAAAGAATTCACCCCTCCACTTT.